The clone carrying this T cell receptor (beta chain) appeared many times. It was RNA transcripts that yielded the amplified TCR beta CDR3 regions. Carried out on the TCR CDR3, a first-round RT-PCR used the HTBI primer set. TCRdb recomputed calls from the multiplex PCR reads with MiXCR, one row per CDR3 protein. The sample lists approximately 270,000 distinct CDR3 sequences; just over 14% were seen once. The data stem from a study of T cells in Graves' hyperthyroidism and ophthalmopathy. The germline CDR1 and CDR2 sequences are MDHEN and SYDVKM. This CDR3 region has 19 residues. With V trimmed by 4 bases and J by 7 bases, 17 bases remained unmatched. The study left out patients who had uncontrolled infection, other autoimmune disease, pregnancy or lactation. Ahead of any ophthalmopathy symptoms, the blood sample was obtained at the first diagnosis of hyperthyroidism.

Sequencing was done on a sample of blood. This sequence joins TRBV28 and TRBJ2-1, with 12 bases lining up with TRBD2. This clonotype was obtained from a middle-aged woman with Graves' hyperthyroidism that later progressed to Graves' ophthalmopathy. CDR3 protein: CASSSPKLRLAGVRNEQFF. The CDR3, as DNA: TGTGCCAGCAGTTCTCCTAAGCTCCGACTAGCGGGAGTACGTAATGAGCAGTTCTTC.